One and the same sample provided the 21 T cell receptor beta chains below, sequenced in a study of memory CD4+ T cells and cytomegalovirus serostatus. Single viable CD3+CD4+CD8-CD45RO+ cells were sorted as the memory CD4+ T cells. Clones were sequenced by immunoSEQ multiplex PCR, and TCRdb holds only the in-frame ones, with some missing. The data show around 50,000 clones, with roughly 78% seen just once and 0.65% to 0.85% held by the top ten. Sequences were obtained from memory CD4+ T cells from blood. These receptors were collected from an adult in good health and CMV-seronegative.

This clone showed up just once. V usage is TRBV28 and J usage is TRBJ2-5; TRBD2 aligns across 9 bases. The germline V gene encodes CDR1 MDHEN and CDR2 SYDVKM. After removal of 6 bases from V and 5 bases from J, the junction contained 4 bases not matched to a gene. The CDR3 consists of 13 residues. The CDR3 sequence: CASRGTSSETQYF. For the CDR3, the DNA is TGTGCCAGCAGGGGGACTAGCAGCGAGACCCAGTACTTC.

The chain uses TRBV27 and TRBJ2-1; D remains ambiguous. Trimming cost V 3 bases and J 7 bases, with 10 bases left between them. CDR1 is MNHEY and CDR2 is SMNVEV in the germline V gene (reference sequence). CDR3 size: 13 residues. DNA of the CDR3: TGTGCCAGCAGTTTTCTGGGAAGGAATGAGCAGTTCTTC. It translates to CASSFLGRNEQFF.

The genes are TRBV6-6 and TRBJ2-1, with 14 nucleotides matching TRBD2. This CDR3 is built from 16 residues. Looked up from germline, CDR1 is MNHNY and CDR2 is SVGAGI (reference sequence). The junction had 10 bases not matched to a gene; V was cut back by 5 bases and J by 10 bases. CDR3 sequence reads: CASSGTSGSSTKEQFF. CDR3 DNA sequence: TGTGCCAGCAGTGGGACTAGCGGGAGCTCAACCAAAGAGCAGTTCTTC.

The rearrangement joins TRBV2 to TRBJ2-1, with 16 bases lining up with TRBD2. CDR3 length: 16 amino acids. Germline CDR1 reads SNHLY; CDR2 reads FYNNEI. V was clipped by 6 bases and J by 6 bases; unmatched bases: 5. CDR3 loop: CASRGTSGRARNEQFF. CDR3 DNA sequence: TGTGCCAGCAGGGGGACTAGCGGGAGGGCCCGCAATGAGCAGTTCTTC.

The V call is TRBV5-8, the J call TRBJ2-5; weak D call: TRBD2 (5 bases). In germline, CDR1 is SGHTS, CDR2 YDEGEE. The CDR3 runs to 14 residues. Between the trimmed V and J ends, which lost 4 bases and 2 bases, there was a span of 12 bases. CDR3 bases: TGTGCCAGCAGCCCGGAGTCGGGGCAAGAGACCCAGTACTTC. Its translation: CASSPESGQETQYF.

J is TRBJ2-1 and V is TRBV4-2, with a tentative D call TRBD2 (6 bases). There are 15 residues in the CDR3. Deletions cut 0 bases from V and 10 bases from J, with 16 bases between. CDR1 is LGHNA and CDR2 is YNFKEQ in the germline V gene. This CDR3 is CASSQDYGAGEEQFF. The CDR3 nucleotides read TGTGCCAGCAGCCAAGATTATGGAGCGGGCGAAGAGCAGTTCTTC.

V is TRBV28 and J is TRBJ2-1, with 12 bases matching TRBD1. The germline CDR1 and CDR2 sequences are MDHEN and SYDVKM. J was trimmed by 9 bases and V by 4 bases; bases with no gene match: 4. The CDR3 runs 14 residues. CDR3 bases: TGTGCCAGCAGTTCTGGGACAGGGGGCGTTGAGCAGTTCTTC. Protein sequence: CASSSGTGGVEQFF.

The CDR3 region is CASSRSPDGAVSGANVLTF. The CDR3 DNA reads as TGCGCCAGCAGCCGTTCTCCCGATGGGGCTGTCTCTGGGGCCAACGTCCTGACTTTC. The V gene is TRBV4-1, the J gene TRBJ2-6; maybe TRBD1 (5 bases). There are 19 residues in the CDR3. The V end lost 4 bases, the J end lost 0 bases, and 19 bases lay between the germline ends. Germline-derived CDR1 and CDR2 are MGHRA and YSYEKL.

The chain employs TRBV6-6 and TRBJ1-5; D ambiguous. The CDR3 contains 12 residues. V was shortened by 1 base and J by 6 bases, with 4 bases between the two germline ends. The germline CDR1 and CDR2 sequences are MNHNY and SVGAGI (reference sequence). The CDR3 nucleotides read TGTGCCAGCAGTTACTTAGCTCAGCCCCAGCATTTT. Protein sequence: CASSYLAQPQHF.

V is TRBV2 and J is TRBJ2-5, with D perhaps TRBD2 (5 bases). Germline loops: CDR1 SNHLY, CDR2 FYNNEI. The V gene lost 7 bases and the J gene lost 5 bases, with 17 bases spanning the gap. This CDR3 contains 14 residues. The DNA of the CDR3 is TGTGCCAGCATCGGAAGGCGGGCCAGGGAGACCCAGTACTTC. This codes for CASIGRRARETQYF. Full variable domain (remainder filled in from reference TRBV2 and TRBJ2-5): EPEVTQTPSHQVTQMGQEVILRCVPISNHLYFYWYRQILGQKVEFLVSFYNNEISEKSEIFDDQFSVERPDGSNFTLKIRSTKLEDSAMYFCASIGRRARETQYFGPGTRLLVL.

This sequence joins TRBV28 and TRBJ1-1; D is undetermined. CDR1 MDHEN and CDR2 SYDVKM come from the germline V gene. V lost 7 bases and J 0 bases, leaving 18 bases between the germline ends. CDR3 length equals 16 residues. Here the CDR3 reads CASTLPGRALNTEAFF. The DNA of the CDR3 is TGTGCCAGCACCCTCCCCGGGCGGGCACTGAACACTGAAGCTTTCTTT. Using reference TRBV28 and TRBJ1-1 for the parts outside the CDR3, the full variable domain is DVKVTQSSRYLVKRTGEKVFLECVQDMDHENMFWYRQDPGLGLRLIYFSYDVKMKEKGDIPEGYSVSREKKERFSLILESASTNQTSMYLCASTLPGRALNTEAFFGQGTRLTVV.

The V and J genes are TRBV13 and TRBJ1-2; D is unclear. Per the germline V gene, CDR1 is PRHDT and CDR2 is FYEKMQ (reference sequence). CDR3 length: 16 residues. V lost 0 bases and J 2 bases, leaving 13 bases between the germline ends. The CDR3 here is CASSLGRSSLNYGYTF. The CDR3 DNA sequence: TGTGCCAGCAGCTTAGGCCGGTCCAGTCTAAACTATGGCTACACCTTC.

This clone was seen more than once but under ten times. The CDR3 DNA is TGTGCCAGCAGCTTAAGCGGGACGCCCAAGAACTCCTACGAGCAGTACTTC. It specifies CASSLSGTPKNSYEQYF. V and J are TRBV5-5 and TRBJ2-7; TRBD2 agrees at 7 bases. Germline CDR1 is SGHKS and CDR2 is YYEKEE (reference sequence). Germline trimming cut 2 bases from V and 0 bases from J; bases unmatched to any gene: 11. The CDR3 spans 17 residues.

As for this clone: Other DNA variants within this sample encode the same CDR3. This chain connects TRBV30 to TRBJ1-3; D not resolved. V gave up 0 bases and J gave up 4 bases, with 7 bases separating them. The CDR3 consists of 13 residues. Per germline, CDR1 GTSNPN and CDR2 SVGIG (reference sequence). DNA for the CDR3: TGTGCCTGGAGTGTGGTGGGCGGAAACACCATATATTTT. It encodes CAWSVVGGNTIYF.

V is TRBV19 and J is TRBJ2-5; TRBD2 matches 10 bases. The CDR3 loop spans 15 amino acids. Germline loops: CDR1 LNHDA, CDR2 SQIVND (reference sequence). Unmatched junction bases numbered 5, after V lost 4 bases and J lost 3 bases. DNA for the CDR3: TGTGCCAGTAGTACTAGCGGGAGACGGGAAGAGACCCAGTACTTC. Residues: CASSTSGRREETQYF.

This clone has a handful of counts. The CDR3 spells CAISERLAGVHEQFF. CDR3 bases: TGTGCCATCAGTGAGAGGCTAGCGGGAGTTCATGAGCAGTTCTTC. The chain links TRBV10-3 to TRBJ2-1, with 10 nucleotides matching TRBD2. The V segment lost 2 bases and the J segment 8 bases; nucleotides outside the gene matches: 6. Germline-derived CDR1 and CDR2 are ENHRY and SYGVKD. The CDR3 has 15 amino acids.

DNA for the CDR3: TGTGCCAGCAGCCTCAGCGGGGGCACCGGAAACACCATATATTTT. As protein: CASSLSGGTGNTIYF. The chain uses TRBV7-2 and TRBJ1-3; possibly TRBD1 for D (6 bases). This CDR3 comprises 15 residues. Looked up from germline, CDR1 is SGHTA and CDR2 is FQGNSA. Trimming removed 5 bases at V and 4 bases at J, with 15 bases between.

The rearrangement joins TRBV2 to TRBJ2-2; D is ambiguous. This CDR3 region has 13 residues. Between the trimmed V and J ends, which lost 7 bases and 0 bases, there was a span of 6 bases. In germline, CDR1 is SNHLY, CDR2 FYNNEI. As DNA, the CDR3 is TGTGCCAGCAATACGGCGAACACCGGGGAGCTGTTTTTT. Translated: CASNTANTGELFF.

V usage is TRBV28 and J usage is TRBJ2-5; 8 nucleotides line up with TRBD1. The CDR3 contains 13 residues. The ends lost 4 bases at V and 9 bases at J; junction bases unmatched: 7. From germline, CDR1 is MDHEN and CDR2 SYDVKM. CDR3 DNA sequence: TGTGCCAGCAGTTGGACAGGGAAAGGGGCCCAGTACTTC. Translation gives CASSWTGKGAQYF.

This rearrangement joins TRBV5-4 to TRBJ2-7; the D gene could be TRBD1 or TRBD2 (5 bases each). The V gene lost 4 bases and the J gene lost 3 bases, with 14 bases spanning the gap. Looked up from germline, CDR1 is SGHNT and CDR2 is YYREEE (reference sequence). The CDR3 loop spans 14 amino acids. The CDR3 is CASSPGTAYYEQYF. CDR3 nucleotide sequence: TGTGCCAGCAGCCCCGGGACCGCTTACTACGAGCAGTACTTC.

This clone appeared once. The chain links TRBV11-1 to TRBJ1-1, with D hard to call. The CDR3 runs to 13 residues. V gave up 3 bases and J gave up 2 bases, with 7 bases separating them. Per germline, CDR1 SGHAT and CDR2 FQDESV (reference sequence). The CDR3 coding sequence is TGTGCCAGCAGCTTCGGGGAAAACACTGAAGCTTTCTTT. Translated, it gives CASSFGENTEAFF.